This TCR beta chain came from a study of blood T cell repertoires in COVID-19. This clone has a handful of counts. Clones were sequenced by immunoSEQ multiplex PCR, and TCRdb holds only the in-frame ones, with some missing. The repertoire has a few hundred thousand clones, 84% of them found once; the top ten carry roughly 8.6%. J was trimmed by 7 bases and V by 3 bases; bases with no gene match: 9. This CDR3 is 14 amino acids long. The germline gives CDR1 LGHNA, CDR2 YNFKEQ. This chain connects TRBV4-2 to TRBJ2-7, with TRBD1 identical over 7 bases. This TCR was sampled from a human donor in a cohort sampled during active COVID-19. Input material: peripheral blood. CDR3 in DNA: TGTGCCAGCAGCCACGAACAGGCGACAGGGGAGCAGTACTTC. Its protein product is CASSHEQATGEQYF.